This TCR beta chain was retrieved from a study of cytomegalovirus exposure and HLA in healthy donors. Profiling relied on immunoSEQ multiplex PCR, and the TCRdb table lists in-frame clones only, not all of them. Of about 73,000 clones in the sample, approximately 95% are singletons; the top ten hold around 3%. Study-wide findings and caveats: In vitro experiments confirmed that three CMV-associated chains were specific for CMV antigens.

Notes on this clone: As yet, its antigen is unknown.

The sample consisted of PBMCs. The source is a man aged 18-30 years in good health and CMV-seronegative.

The CDR3 region is CASSEARGSTGELFF. CDR3 nucleotide sequence: TGTGCCAGCAGTGAAGCACGAGGATCCACCGGGGAGCTGTTTTTT. This rearrangement joins TRBV2 to TRBJ2-2; D uncertain. The V and J ends lost 0 bases and 4 bases respectively, with 9 bases between them. This CDR3 contains 15 residues. Germline CDR1 is SNHLY and CDR2 is FYNNEI.